The sequence of this T cell receptor delta chain was determined in a study of gamma-delta chains in newborns, infants, children. Across the whole study: Microbial exposure reportedly drives polyclonal innate γδ T cell expansion after birth.

The CDR3 is made up of 19 amino acids. CDR1 is GEAIGNYY, CDR2 EKD, per germline. V lost 3 bases and J lost 0; bases outside the gene matches: 8. TCRdb redid clone calling on the reads using CATT. This sample has fewer than 12,000 delta-chain clones; approximately 9.5% occur once, and the top ten carry approximately 9%. This TCR was sampled from a child who was a newborn, infant or young child, either healthy, febrile or measles-vaccinated (not recorded which). This chain connects TRDV2 to TRDJ3; 9 bases match TRDD3. What was sequenced was blood. The DNA for the CDR3 is TGTGCCTGTGACGCCGTACTGGGGGAGCTCTCCTGGGACACCCGACAGATGTTTTTC. Translating gives CACDAVLGELSWDTRQMFF.